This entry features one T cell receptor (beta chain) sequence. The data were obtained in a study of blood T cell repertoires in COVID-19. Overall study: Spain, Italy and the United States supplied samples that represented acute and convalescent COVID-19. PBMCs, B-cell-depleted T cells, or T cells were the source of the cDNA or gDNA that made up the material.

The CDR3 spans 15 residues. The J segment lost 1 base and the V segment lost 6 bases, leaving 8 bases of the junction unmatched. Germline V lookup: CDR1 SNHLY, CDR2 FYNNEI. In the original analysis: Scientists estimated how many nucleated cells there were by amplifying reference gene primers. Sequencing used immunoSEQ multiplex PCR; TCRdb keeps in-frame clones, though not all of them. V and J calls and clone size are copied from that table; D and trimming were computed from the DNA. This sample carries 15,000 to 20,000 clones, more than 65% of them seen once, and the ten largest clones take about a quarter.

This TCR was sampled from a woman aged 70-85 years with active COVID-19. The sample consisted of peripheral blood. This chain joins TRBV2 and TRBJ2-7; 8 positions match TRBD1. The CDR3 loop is CASRADRARSYEQYF. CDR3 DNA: TGTGCCAGCAGGGCGGACAGGGCGAGGTCCTACGAGCAGTACTTC.